The rows below give T cell receptor beta chains drawn from one sample of a study of T-cell reconstitution after alpha-beta-depleted transplantation in children. TCRdb used MiXCR to reprocess the PCR reads, holding one entry per CDR3 protein. This sample has about 210,000 distinct CDR3 sequences, with roughly 18% found just once. The sample consisted of PBMCs, mostly from graft donor cells, taken 360 days after TCRalphabeta/CD19-depleted stem cell transplant. These receptors originate from a male patient aged 2-15 years who had a stem cell transplant for acute lymphoblastic leukemia, so the T cells may come from the graft donor. Both conserved end residues are part of each CDR3. D genes are given only for firm matches. The size field is filled for only some rows; it gives once, few, many or a size class.

-,few,TRBJ2-7,TRBV5-1,18,TGCGCCAGCAGCTTGGGAATATGGGGCGAGGGGCTAGCGATCGAGCAGTACTTC,CASSLGIWGEGLAIEQYF
-,-,TRBJ2-3,TRBV11-3,14,TGTGCCAGCAGCCCAACACCGCCCCCCGATACGCAGTATTTT,CASSPTPPPDTQYF
TRBD2,few,TRBJ2-1,TRBV27,17,TGTGCCAGCATTGGGGGACCTCTAGCGGGAGCTTACAATGAGCAGTTCTTC,CASIGGPLAGAYNEQFF
TRBD2,-,TRBJ2-5,TRBV5-1,17,TGCGCCAGCAGCTTGGTGTCGCGGGGGGGCATACAAGAGACCCAGTACTTC,CASSLVSRGGIQETQYF
TRBD1,-,TRBJ2-1,TRBV10-1,15,TGCGCCAGCAGTGAACCGGGACAGGGCTCCAATGAGCAGTTCTTC,CASSEPGQGSNEQFF
TRBD1,-,TRBJ1-2,TRBV28,13,TGTGCCAGCAGGACGATCAGGGGGCGGAGCTACACCTTC,CASRTIRGRSYTF
-,-,TRBJ2-3,TRBV7-7,13,TGTGCCAGCAGCTTGTTGGGTCCGGATACGCAGTATTTT,CASSLLGPDTQYF
-,few,TRBJ1-1,TRBV11-2,14,TGTGCCAGCAGCTTAGCCCTATCAGGCGCTGAAGCTTTCTTT,CASSLALSGAEAFF
-,-,TRBJ2-1,TRBV5-1,14,TGCGCCAGCAGCTTGAAATGGACCTACAATGAGCAGTTCTTC,CASSLKWTYNEQFF
-,few,TRBJ2-7,TRBV5-5,16,TGTGCCAGCAGTTGGACCTCGACCGACCGCAAATACGAGCAGTACTTC,CASSWTSTDRKYEQYF
-,-,TRBJ2-3,TRBV27,14,TGTGCCAGCAGTTTGTCACAGCGGACAGATACGCAGTATTTT,CASSLSQRTDTQYF
TRBD2,-,TRBJ2-1,TRBV12-3/TRBV12-4,15,TGTGCCAGCAGTACGCTAGCGGGAGGGTTTGGTGAGCAGTTCTTC,CASSTLAGGFGEQFF
-,-,TRBJ2-1,TRBV6-2/TRBV6-3,13,TGTGCCAGCAAAGATTTGGGTTACAATGAGCAGTTCTTC,CASKDLGYNEQFF
-,few,TRBJ2-3,TRBV7-9,14,TGTGCCAGCAGCAGTAGCAGTGGCACAGATACGCAGTATTTT,CASSSSSGTDTQYF
-,-,TRBJ2-7,TRBV10-3,14,TGTGCCACTACAGAGAACCTACCTACTAATGAGCAGTACTTC,CATTENLPTNEQYF
TRBD1,-,TRBJ1-1,TRBV4-3,14,TGCGCCAGCAGCCAAGAGAGGGGGCACACTGAAGCTTTCTTT,CASSQERGHTEAFF